One and the same sample provided the 31 T cell receptor beta chains below, sequenced in a study of lymphopenia after photon versus proton radiotherapy. Here immunoSEQ multiplex PCR was the method, and the copy in TCRdb shows in-frame clones only, minus some. Of about 70,000 clones in the sample, about nine tenths were seen once. The sequencing used peripheral blood, collected from a patient treated with proton-based radiotherapy. The receptors originated from an elderly man with esophageal cancer.

This chain uses TRBV5-1 with TRBJ1-3; D call uncertain. The ends were cut back, 2 bases at V and 0 bases at J, with 15 bases in the middle. Germline CDR1 SGHRS, CDR2 YFSETQ. The CDR3 has 17 amino acids. In nucleotides, the CDR3 is TGCGCCAGCAGCTTATGGGGAGGACGAGACTCTGGAAACACCATATATTTT. As protein: CASSLWGGRDSGNTIYF. Using reference TRBV5-1 and TRBJ1-3 for the parts outside the CDR3, the full variable domain is KAGVTQTPRYLIKTRGQQVTLSCSPISGHRSVSWYQQTPGQGLQFLFEYFSETQRNKGNFPGRFSGRQFSNSRSEMNVSTLELGDSALYLCASSLWGGRDSGNTIYFGEGSWLTVV.

CDR3 nucleotide sequence: TGTGCCAGCAGCTTAGTCGGCACCTTTGGGGACACTGAAGCTTTCTTT. The encoded protein is CASSLVGTFGDTEAFF. This rearrangement joins TRBV7-9 to TRBJ1-1; D not certain. CDR1 and CDR2 from the germline V gene are SEHNR and FQNEAQ (reference sequence). The V gene lost 1 base and the J gene lost 3 bases, with 15 bases spanning the gap. The length of the CDR3 is 16 residues.

The rearrangement uses TRBV7-2 and TRBJ1-1; perhaps TRBD1 as D (5 bases). Germline CDR1 is SGHTA and CDR2 is FQGNSA. The CDR3 consists of 12 residues. With 3 bases removed from V and 7 bases from J, the gap between germline ends came to 9 bases. The CDR3 here is CASSFGGYEAFF. In nucleotides, the CDR3 is TGTGCCAGCAGCTTTGGGGGTTATGAAGCTTTCTTT.

The chain joins TRBV25-1 to TRBJ1-1; perhaps TRBD1 as D (5 bases). V was pared by 7 bases and J by 4 bases, with 13 bases between. This CDR3 is built from 13 residues. CDR1 is MGHDK, CDR2 SYGVNS, per germline. The chain's CDR3 is CASIRQGGTEAFF. The CDR3 coding sequence is TGTGCCAGCATCAGGCAGGGAGGCACTGAAGCTTTCTTT. The whole variable domain, remainder taken from reference TRBV25-1 and TRBJ1-1, is EADIYQTPRYLVIGTGKKITLECSQTMGHDKMYWYQQDPGMELHLIHYSYGVNSTEKGDLSSESTVSRIRTEHFPLTLESARPSHTSQYLCASIRQGGTEAFFGQGTRLTVV.

The V call is TRBV30, the J call TRBJ1-2, with TRBD1 as a possible D gene (5 bases). Trimming took off 5 bases at V and 4 bases at J, with 11 bases between the two ends. The CDR3 runs 12 residues. The germline V gene encodes CDR1 GTSNPN and CDR2 SVGIG (reference sequence). The CDR3 sequence is CAWGIGGYGYTF. As DNA, the CDR3 is TGTGCCTGGGGGATCGGGGGCTATGGCTACACCTTC.

The chain recombines TRBV5-1 with TRBJ2-2; 8 bases align to TRBD2. The J segment lost 5 bases and the V segment lost 2 bases, leaving 5 bases of the junction unmatched. Germline lookup yields CDR1 SGHRS and CDR2 YFSETQ. This CDR3 is 15 amino acids long. The CDR3 reads CASSFREGWTGELFF. The CDR3 DNA is TGCGCCAGCAGCTTCCGGGAGGGGTGGACCGGGGAGCTGTTTTTT.

Only one count was recorded for this clone. The V call is TRBV4-3, the J call TRBJ1-2, with D perhaps matching TRBD1 (5 bases). The V gene lost 0 bases and the J gene lost 7 bases, with 18 bases spanning the gap. This CDR3 comprises 16 residues. Germline-derived CDR1 and CDR2 are LGHNA and YSLEER. The CDR3 sequence: CASSQDYGLSGSGYTF. The CDR3 DNA reads TGCGCCAGCAGCCAAGATTATGGCTTGTCAGGGTCTGGCTACACCTTC.

The chain has TRBV9 and TRBJ1-1, with TRBD1 identical over 7 bases. The germline gives CDR1 SGDLS, CDR2 YYNGEE. The V and J ends lost 3 bases and 7 bases, in that order; junction bases with no gene match: 9. The CDR3 is 14 residues long. The chain's CDR3 is CASSAPRDSLEAFF. The CDR3 DNA reads TGTGCCAGCAGCGCCCCCCGGGACAGTCTTGAAGCTTTCTTT.

The chain combines TRBV19 with TRBJ1-4; the match to TRBD1 covers 8 bases. Germline V gene sequence: CDR1 LNHDA, CDR2 SQIVND (reference sequence). The CDR3 covers 14 residues. V lost 5 bases and J lost 10; bases outside the gene matches: 9. The CDR3 loop is CASSSDRGSGKLFF. The CDR3 coding sequence is TGTGCCAGTAGTTCCGACAGGGGAAGTGGAAAACTGTTTTTT.

The gene calls are TRBV5-4 and TRBJ1-4, with TRBD1 matching over 9 bases. The trim removed 3 bases at V and 5 bases at J, leaving 2 bases unmatched. The CDR3 has 14 amino acids. Per germline, CDR1 SGHNT and CDR2 YYREEE (reference sequence). CDR3 sequence: CASSSGTGNEKLFF. The CDR3 nucleotides read TGTGCCAGCAGCTCCGGGACAGGGAATGAAAAACTGTTTTTT.

The CDR3 sequence: CASSYSSWGLPYEQYF. The DNA of the CDR3 is TGTGCCAGCAGTTACTCGAGTTGGGGGCTCCCCTACGAGCAGTACTTC. The chain joins TRBV6-5 to TRBJ2-7, with D maybe TRBD1 (6 bases). CDR3 length equals 16 residues. In germline, CDR1 is MNHEY, CDR2 SVGAGI. Trimming cost V 0 bases and J 2 bases, with 14 bases left between them.

This chain joins TRBV7-9 and TRBJ2-7; no definite D call. The CDR3 is made up of 14 amino acids. The germline V and J ends were trimmed by 1 base and 3 bases, with 10 bases remaining between them. Germline V gives CDR1 SEHNR, CDR2 FQNEAQ (reference sequence). The CDR3 DNA reads as TGTGCCAGCAGCTTAGAGGTTAGCTTCTACGAGCAGTACTTC. Its translation is CASSLEVSFYEQYF.

The V and J genes are TRBV5-5 and TRBJ2-7; D perhaps matches TRBD2 (5 bases). This CDR3 contains 14 residues. The germline CDR1 and CDR2 sequences are SGHKS and YYEKEE (reference sequence). Trimming pared 2 bases from V and 6 bases from J, leaving 15 bases between. The CDR3 loop reads CASSFPPGMGEQYF. The CDR3 DNA reads as TGTGCCAGCAGCTTCCCCCCGGGGATGGGCGAGCAGTACTTC.

This chain links TRBV7-8 with TRBJ2-7; tentatively, D is TRBD2 (6 bases). The CDR3 sequence is 14 residues long. Between the trimmed V and J ends, which lost 3 bases and 1 base, there was a span of 10 bases. Germline CDR1 reads SGHVS; CDR2 reads FQNEAQ. This CDR3 is CASSLGLLSYEQYF. The CDR3 DNA is TGTGCCAGCAGCTTGGGACTCCTTTCCTACGAGCAGTACTTC.

This chain links TRBV7-2 with TRBJ2-1; 9 bases match TRBD2. The CDR3 extends over 17 amino acids. The germline V gene has CDR1 SGHTA and CDR2 FQGNSA. V dropped 0 bases and J dropped 10; count of bases not matched to a gene: 13. The CDR3 protein is CASSLAVSGRAPMEQFF. The CDR3, as DNA: TGTGCCAGCAGCTTAGCGGTTAGCGGGAGAGCTCCAATGGAGCAGTTCTTC.

The J gene is TRBJ1-6, the V gene TRBV19; 7 bases map to TRBD1. The germline CDR1 and CDR2 sequences are LNHDA and SQIVND (reference sequence). This CDR3 has 17 residues. Germline trimming cut 5 bases from V and 5 bases from J; bases unmatched to any gene: 12. CDR3 residues: CASSVEGAAFHNSPLHF. Written as DNA, the CDR3 is TGTGCCAGTAGTGTTGAGGGGGCGGCTTTCCATAATTCACCCCTCCACTTT.

This chain links TRBV7-2 with TRBJ2-1; TRBD2 matches at 10 bases. The germline CDR1 and CDR2 sequences are SGHTA and FQGNSA. This CDR3 has 17 amino acids. V lost 4 bases to trimming and J lost 3 bases; unmatched junction nucleotides: 9. The CDR3 sequence: CASSSTPLAGDYNEQFF. In DNA, the CDR3 is TGTGCCAGCAGCTCGACCCCTCTAGCGGGGGACTACAATGAGCAGTTCTTC.

The chain employs TRBV10-2 and TRBJ2-1; the match to TRBD1 covers 8 bases. In germline, CDR1 is WSHSY, CDR2 SAAADI. CDR3 length equals 15 residues. V dropped 6 bases and J dropped 2; count of bases not matched to a gene: 6. This CDR3 reads CASSRQGAPYNEQFF. DNA of the CDR3: TGCGCCAGCAGCCGCCAGGGGGCCCCCTACAATGAGCAGTTCTTC.

This rearrangement joins TRBV25-1 to TRBJ1-6; D unclear. Between the trimmed V and J ends, which lost 8 bases and 0 bases, there was a span of 8 bases. The CDR3 sequence is 14 residues long. The V gene's germline CDR1 is MGHDK and CDR2 SYGVNS. CDR3: CASQVGSYNSPLHF. The CDR3 coding sequence is TGTGCCAGCCAAGTGGGCTCCTATAATTCACCCCTCCACTTT.

The rearrangement uses TRBV7-2 and TRBJ1-2, with a tentative D call TRBD1 (5 bases). Germline lookup yields CDR1 SGHTA and CDR2 FQGNSA. CDR3 length: 13 residues. Trimming removed 0 bases at V and 6 bases at J, with 8 bases between. The CDR3, as DNA: TGTGCCAGCAGCTTAGCAGGGGACGATGGCTACACCTTC. Its translation: CASSLAGDDGYTF.

The V call is TRBV11-2, the J call TRBJ1-1, with D possibly being TRBD1 (6 bases). CDR1 and CDR2 from the germline V gene are SGHAT and FQNNGV. The CDR3 length is 14 residues. Trimming cost V 5 bases and J 0 bases, with 10 bases left between them. CDR3 sequence (DNA): TGTGCCAGCAGCCCGGGGACACTGAACACTGAAGCTTTCTTT. It yields the protein CASSPGTLNTEAFF. Looking up the rest from reference TRBV11-2 and TRBJ1-1 gives the full variable domain: EAGVAQSPRYKIIEKRQSVAFWCNPISGHATLYWYQQILGQGPKLLIQFQNNGVVDDSQLPKDRFSAERLKGVDSTLKIQPAKLEDSAVYLCASSPGTLNTEAFFGQGTRLTVV.

This clone was detected a few times. The genes are TRBV4-2 and TRBJ2-2; 10 nucleotides align to TRBD2. V shed 4 bases, J shed 1 base, and the junction held 3 bases outside the gene matches. The CDR3 is 16 amino acids. The V gene's germline CDR1 is LGHNA and CDR2 YNFKEQ. The CDR3 reads CASSPRLAGNTGELFF. CDR3 sequence (DNA): TGTGCCAGCAGCCCCCGACTAGCGGGGAACACCGGGGAGCTGTTTTTT.

The CDR3 loop is CASSVRSGNTIYF. As DNA, the CDR3 is TGCGCCAGCTCCGTGAGATCTGGAAACACCATATATTTT. The chain couples TRBV5-1 to TRBJ1-3; unclear D gene. Germline-derived CDR1 and CDR2 are SGHRS and YFSETQ. V gave up 7 bases and J gave up 1 base, with 9 bases separating them. The CDR3 has 13 residues.

This clone was recorded once. The chain employs TRBV18 and TRBJ1-1; D unclear. CDR1 and CDR2 (germline): KGHSH, LQKENI. The length of the CDR3 is 14 residues. V was cut by 1 base and J by 1 base, with 7 bases left in between. The CDR3 DNA reads as TGTGCCAGCTCACCACAGGGTCCGAACACTGAAGCTTTCTTT. Its translation is CASSPQGPNTEAFF.

This chain joins TRBV7-2 and TRBJ1-5; D is undetermined. Per the germline V gene, CDR1 is SGHTA and CDR2 is FQGNSA. This CDR3 contains 16 residues. Trimming cost V 4 bases and J 3 bases, with 16 bases left between them. This CDR3 reads CASSSSGKSFNQPQHF. The CDR3, as DNA: TGTGCCAGCAGCTCCTCCGGGAAGTCCTTCAATCAGCCCCAGCATTTT.

The rearrangement uses TRBV7-6 and TRBJ1-1; D is perhaps TRBD1 (6 bases). Trimming stripped 2 bases from V and 0 bases from J, with 13 bases between. Germline CDR1 is SGHVS and CDR2 is FNYEAQ. The CDR3 extends over 16 amino acids. Written as DNA, the CDR3 is TGTGCCAGCAGCTTAAGAGGGGGGGGCATGAACACTGAAGCTTTCTTT. This translates into CASSLRGGGMNTEAFF.

The chain carries TRBV4-3 and TRBJ2-1, with TRBD1 identical over 8 bases. With V trimmed by 0 bases and J by 7 bases, 2 bases remained unmatched. From germline, CDR1 is LGHNA and CDR2 YSLEER. This CDR3 comprises 14 residues. CDR3 loop: CASSQETGENEQFF. The CDR3 DNA sequence: TGCGCCAGCAGCCAAGAGACAGGGGAAAATGAGCAGTTCTTC.

The J gene is TRBJ2-1, the V gene TRBV15; 13 nucleotides match TRBD2. The CDR3 covers 16 residues. With 4 bases clipped from V and 11 bases from J, the junction kept 11 bases outside the gene matches. Germline lookup yields CDR1 LNHNV and CDR2 YYDKDF (reference sequence). Here the CDR3 DNA reads TGTGCCACCAGCACGGGGGGACTAGCGGGATCTAGGAAGCAGTTCTTC. This sequence encodes CATSTGGLAGSRKQFF.

This clone occurred a few times. This sequence joins TRBV5-6 and TRBJ1-5, with D uncertain. V gave up 3 bases and J gave up 7 bases, with 11 bases separating them. The germline CDR1 and CDR2 sequences are SGHDT and YYEEEE. CDR3 size: 13 residues. The CDR3 sequence: CASSSGDYQPQHF. The CDR3 DNA reads as TGTGCCAGCAGCTCCGGCGACTACCAGCCCCAGCATTTT.

The V and J genes are TRBV7-9 and TRBJ2-5; D not certain. CDR1 is SEHNR, CDR2 FQNEAQ, per germline (reference sequence). The CDR3 totals 16 residues. Trimming cost V 0 bases and J 4 bases, with 15 bases left between them. CDR3 residues: CASSLAADLKGETQYF. In DNA, the CDR3 is TGTGCCAGCAGCTTAGCGGCTGACCTCAAGGGAGAGACCCAGTACTTC.

This clone has a single count. The V gene is TRBV5-1, the J gene TRBJ2-5, with D possibly being TRBD1 (7 bases). Germline loops: CDR1 SGHRS, CDR2 YFSETQ. V lost 2 bases to trimming and J lost 2 bases, with 13 bases between them. This CDR3 spans 15 amino acids. The CDR3 sequence: CASSLGGTAQETQYF. Written as DNA, the CDR3 is TGCGCCAGCAGCTTAGGAGGGACAGCACAAGAGACCCAGTACTTC.